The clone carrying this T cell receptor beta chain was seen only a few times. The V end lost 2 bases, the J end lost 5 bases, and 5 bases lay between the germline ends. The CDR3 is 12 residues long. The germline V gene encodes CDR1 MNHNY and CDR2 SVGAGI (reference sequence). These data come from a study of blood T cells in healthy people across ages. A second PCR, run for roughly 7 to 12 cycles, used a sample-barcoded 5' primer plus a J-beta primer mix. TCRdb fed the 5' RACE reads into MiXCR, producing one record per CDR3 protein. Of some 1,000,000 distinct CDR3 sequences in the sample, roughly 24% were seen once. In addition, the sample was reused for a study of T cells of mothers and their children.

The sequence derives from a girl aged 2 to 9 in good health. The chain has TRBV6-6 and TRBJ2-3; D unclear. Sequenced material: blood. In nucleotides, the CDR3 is TGTGCCAGCAGTTACGAGAAAGATACGCAGTATTTT. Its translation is CASSYEKDTQYF.